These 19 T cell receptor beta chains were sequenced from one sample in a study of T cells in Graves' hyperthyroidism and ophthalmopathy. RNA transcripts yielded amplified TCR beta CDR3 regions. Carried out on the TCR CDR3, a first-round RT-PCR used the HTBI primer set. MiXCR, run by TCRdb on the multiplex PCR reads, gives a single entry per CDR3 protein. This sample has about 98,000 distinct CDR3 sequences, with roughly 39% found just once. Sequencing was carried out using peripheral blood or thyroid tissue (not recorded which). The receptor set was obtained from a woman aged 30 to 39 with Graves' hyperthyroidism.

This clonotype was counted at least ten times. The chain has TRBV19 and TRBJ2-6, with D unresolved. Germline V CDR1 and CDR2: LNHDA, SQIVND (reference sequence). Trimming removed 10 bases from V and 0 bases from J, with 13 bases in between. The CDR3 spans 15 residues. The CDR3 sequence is CATKVRFSGANVLTF. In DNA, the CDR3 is TGTGCCACAAAAGTACGGTTCTCTGGGGCCAACGTCCTGACTTTC.

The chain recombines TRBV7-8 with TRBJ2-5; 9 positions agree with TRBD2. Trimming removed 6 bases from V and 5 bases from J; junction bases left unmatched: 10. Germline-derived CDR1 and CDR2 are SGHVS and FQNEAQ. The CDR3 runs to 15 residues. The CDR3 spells CASRGLAQFHETQYF. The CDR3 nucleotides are TGTGCCAGCAGAGGACTAGCGCAATTCCACGAGACCCAGTACTTC.

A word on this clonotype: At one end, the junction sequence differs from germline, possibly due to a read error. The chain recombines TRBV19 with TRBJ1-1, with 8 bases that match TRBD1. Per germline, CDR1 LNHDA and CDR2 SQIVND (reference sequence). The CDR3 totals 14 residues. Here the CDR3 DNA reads TGTGCCAGTAGCGGGACAGGATATCGAACTGGAGCTTTCTTT. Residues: CASSGTGYRTGAFF. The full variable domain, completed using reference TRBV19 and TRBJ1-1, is DGGITQSPKYLFRKEGQNVTLSCEQNLNHDAMYWYRQDPGQGLRLIYYSQIVNDFQKGDIAEGYSVSREKKESFPLTVTSAQKNPTAFYLCASSGTGYRTGAFFGQGTRLTVV.

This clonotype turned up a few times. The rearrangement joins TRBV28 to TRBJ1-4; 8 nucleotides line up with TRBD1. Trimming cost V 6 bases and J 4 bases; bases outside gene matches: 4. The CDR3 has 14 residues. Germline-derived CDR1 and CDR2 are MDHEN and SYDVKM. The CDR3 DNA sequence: TGTGCCAGCAGCCAGACAGGGGATAATGAAAAACTGTTTTTT. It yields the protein CASSQTGDNEKLFF. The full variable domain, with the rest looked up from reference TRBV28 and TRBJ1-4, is DVKVTQSSRYLVKRTGEKVFLECVQDMDHENMFWYRQDPGLGLRLIYFSYDVKMKEKGDIPEGYSVSREKKERFSLILESASTNQTSMYLCASSQTGDNEKLFFGSGTQLSVL.

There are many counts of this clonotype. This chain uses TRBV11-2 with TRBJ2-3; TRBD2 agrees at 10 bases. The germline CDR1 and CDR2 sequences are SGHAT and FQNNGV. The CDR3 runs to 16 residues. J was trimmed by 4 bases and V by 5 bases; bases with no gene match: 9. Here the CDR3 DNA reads TGTGCCAGCAGCCCCCGTCTAGCGGGAGTAGCAGATACGCAGTATTTT. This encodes CASSPRLAGVADTQYF.

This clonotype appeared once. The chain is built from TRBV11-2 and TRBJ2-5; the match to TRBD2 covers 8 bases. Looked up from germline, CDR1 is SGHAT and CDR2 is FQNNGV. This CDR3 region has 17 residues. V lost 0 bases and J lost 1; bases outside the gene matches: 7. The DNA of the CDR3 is TGTGCCAGCAGCTTAGATTGGCTAGCGGGTTTCCAAGAGACCCAGTACTTC. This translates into CASSLDWLAGFQETQYF.

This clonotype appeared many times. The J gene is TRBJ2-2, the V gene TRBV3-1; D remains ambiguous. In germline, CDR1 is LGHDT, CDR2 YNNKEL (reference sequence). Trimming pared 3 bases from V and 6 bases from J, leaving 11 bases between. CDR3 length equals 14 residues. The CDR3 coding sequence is TGTGCCAGCAGCCATAAGATGTCGGCCGGGGAGCTGTTTTTT. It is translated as CASSHKMSAGELFF.

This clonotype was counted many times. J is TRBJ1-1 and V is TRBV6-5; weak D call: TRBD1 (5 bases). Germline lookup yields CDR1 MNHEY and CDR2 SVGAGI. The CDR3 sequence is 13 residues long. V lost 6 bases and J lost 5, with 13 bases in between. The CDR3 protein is CASRPGGGTEAFF. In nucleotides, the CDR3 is TGTGCCAGCAGGCCCGGGGGGGGGACTGAAGCTTTCTTT.

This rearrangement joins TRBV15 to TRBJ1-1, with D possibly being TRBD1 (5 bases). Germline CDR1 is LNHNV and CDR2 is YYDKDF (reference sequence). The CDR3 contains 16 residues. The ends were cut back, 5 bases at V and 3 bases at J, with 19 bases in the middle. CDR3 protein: CATSQDLGGWDTEAFF. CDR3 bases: TGTGCCACCAGCCAAGATCTGGGGGGGTGGGACACTGAAGCTTTCTTT.

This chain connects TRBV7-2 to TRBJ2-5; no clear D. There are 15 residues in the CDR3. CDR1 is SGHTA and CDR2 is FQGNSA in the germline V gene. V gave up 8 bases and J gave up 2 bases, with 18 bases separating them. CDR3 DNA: TGTGCCAGCCAAAGGGCGCAGCTGGGGCAAGAGACCCAGTACTTC. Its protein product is CASQRAQLGQETQYF. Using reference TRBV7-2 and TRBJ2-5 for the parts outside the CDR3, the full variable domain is GAGVSQSPSNKVTEKGKDVELRCDPISGHTALYWYRQSLGQGLEFLIYFQGNSAPDKSGLPSDRFSAERTGGSVSTLTIQRTQQEDSAVYLCASQRAQLGQETQYFGPGTRLLVL.

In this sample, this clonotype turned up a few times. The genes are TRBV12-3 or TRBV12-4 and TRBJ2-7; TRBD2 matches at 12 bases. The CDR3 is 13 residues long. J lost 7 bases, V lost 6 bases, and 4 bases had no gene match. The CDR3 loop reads CASSPGLAGEQYF. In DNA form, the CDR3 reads TGTGCCAGCAGCCCGGGACTAGCGGGTGAGCAGTACTTC.

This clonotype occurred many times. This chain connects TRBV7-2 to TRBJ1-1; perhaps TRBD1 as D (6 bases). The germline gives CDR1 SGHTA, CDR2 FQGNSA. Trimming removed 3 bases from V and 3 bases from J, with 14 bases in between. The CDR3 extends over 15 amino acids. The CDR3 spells CASSLYPRGDTEAFF. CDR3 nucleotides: TGTGCCAGCAGCTTGTATCCCAGGGGAGACACTGAAGCTTTCTTT. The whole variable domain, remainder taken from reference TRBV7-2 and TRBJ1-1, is GAGVSQSPSNKVTEKGKDVELRCDPISGHTALYWYRQSLGQGLEFLIYFQGNSAPDKSGLPSDRFSAERTGGSVSTLTIQRTQQEDSAVYLCASSLYPRGDTEAFFGQGTRLTVV.

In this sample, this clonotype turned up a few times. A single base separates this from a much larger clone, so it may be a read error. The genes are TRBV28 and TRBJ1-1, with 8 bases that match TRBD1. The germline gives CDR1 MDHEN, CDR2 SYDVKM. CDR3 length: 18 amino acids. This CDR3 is CASSFSPTGGAPNAEAFF. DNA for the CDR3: TGTGCCAGCAGTTTTTCCCCTACAGGGGGGGCACCGAACGCTGAAGCTTTCTTT.

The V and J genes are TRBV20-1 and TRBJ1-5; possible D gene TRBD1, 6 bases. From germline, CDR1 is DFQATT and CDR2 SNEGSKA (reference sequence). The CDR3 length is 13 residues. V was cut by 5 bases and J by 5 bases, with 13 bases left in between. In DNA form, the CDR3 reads TGCAGTGCTCGAGGGGGGAACGATCAGCCCCAGCATTTT. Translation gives CSARGGNDQPQHF.

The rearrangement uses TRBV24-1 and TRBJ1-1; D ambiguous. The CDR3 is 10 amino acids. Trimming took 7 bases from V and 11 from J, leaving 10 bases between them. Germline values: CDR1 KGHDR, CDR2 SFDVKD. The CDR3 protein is CATREGSAFF. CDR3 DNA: TGTGCCACCAGGGAAGGATCGGCTTTCTTT.

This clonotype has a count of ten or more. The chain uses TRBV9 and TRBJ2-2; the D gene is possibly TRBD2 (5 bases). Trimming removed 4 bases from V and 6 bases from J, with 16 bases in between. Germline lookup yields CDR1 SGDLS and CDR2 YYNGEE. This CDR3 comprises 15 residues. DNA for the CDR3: TGTGCCAGCAGCACGCAACCCGGGATGGCCGGGGAGCTGTTTTTT. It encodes CASSTQPGMAGELFF. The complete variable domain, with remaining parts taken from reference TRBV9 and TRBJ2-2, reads DSGVTQTPKHLITATGQRVTLRCSPRSGDLSVYWYQQSLDQGLQFLIQYYNGEERAKGNILERFSAQQFPDLHSELNLSSLELGDSALYFCASSTQPGMAGELFFGEGSRLTVL.

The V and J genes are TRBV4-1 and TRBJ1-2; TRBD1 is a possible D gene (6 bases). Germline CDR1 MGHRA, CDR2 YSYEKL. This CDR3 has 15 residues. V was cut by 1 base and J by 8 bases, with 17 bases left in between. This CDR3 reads CASSQGGAGAYGYTF. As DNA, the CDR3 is TGCGCCAGCAGCCAAGGCGGGGCGGGGGCGTACGGCTACACCTTC.

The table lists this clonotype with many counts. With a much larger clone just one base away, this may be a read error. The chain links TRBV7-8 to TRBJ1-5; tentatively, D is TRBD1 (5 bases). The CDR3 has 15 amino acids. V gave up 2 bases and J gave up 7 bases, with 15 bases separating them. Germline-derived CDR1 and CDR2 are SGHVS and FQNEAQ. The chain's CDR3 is CASSLRVGAPQPQHF. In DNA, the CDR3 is TGTGCCAGCAGCTTAAGGGTAGGGGCCCCCCAGCCCCAGCATTTT.

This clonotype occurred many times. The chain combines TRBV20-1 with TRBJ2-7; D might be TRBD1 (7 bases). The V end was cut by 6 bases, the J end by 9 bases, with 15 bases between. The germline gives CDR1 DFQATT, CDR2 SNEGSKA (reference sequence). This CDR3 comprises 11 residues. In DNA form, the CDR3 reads TGCAGTGCCCTCCGCGGGGACAGGCAGTACTTC. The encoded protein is CSALRGDRQYF.